A single sample gave rise to the 20 T cell receptor beta chains below, sequenced in a study of cytomegalovirus exposure and HLA in healthy donors. Primers: 60 Vbeta forward and 13 Jbeta reverse. TCRdb's copy holds only in-frame clones and misses some; the assay was immunoSEQ multiplex PCR. The table lists roughly 73,000 clones, 70% to 80% of them singletons. Source material: PBMCs. Receptors were obtained from a man aged 35 to 55 in good health and CMV-seronegative.

CDR3 bases: TGTGCCAGCAGCGTAAGGCAGGGGAGGGATGAGCAGTTCTTC. Translating it yields CASSVRQGRDEQFF. The chain has TRBV9 and TRBJ2-1; TRBD2 might be the D (7 bases). Per germline, CDR1 SGDLS and CDR2 YYNGEE. The CDR3 has 14 amino acids. V lost 1 base, J lost 8 bases, and 13 bases lay in between. Full variable domain (missing parts from reference TRBV9 and TRBJ2-1): DSGVTQTPKHLITATGQRVTLRCSPRSGDLSVYWYQQSLDQGLQFLIQYYNGEERAKGNILERFSAQQFPDLHSELNLSSLELGDSALYFCASSVRQGRDEQFFGPGTRLTVL.

CDR3 protein: CASSLWQSTDTQYF. In DNA form, the CDR3 reads TGTGCCAGCAGCTTATGGCAGAGCACAGATACGCAGTATTTT. The chain carries TRBV7-3 and TRBJ2-3, with D uncertain. Trimming removed 2 bases from V and 0 bases from J, with 6 bases in between. Germline CDR1 and CDR2: SGHTA and FQGTGA. CDR3 size: 14 residues.

The chain couples TRBV6-5 to TRBJ1-2, with TRBD1 as a possible D gene (6 bases). The CDR3 has 15 amino acids. V shed 0 bases and J shed 6 bases, with 14 bases lying between them. Germline assignment: CDR1 MNHEY and CDR2 SVGAGI. The CDR3 nucleotides are TGTGCCAGCAGTTACTCCTCCGAGGGGGGGCATGGCTACACCTTC. This codes for CASSYSSEGGHGYTF.

J is TRBJ1-6 and V is TRBV27, with a weak D call TRBD1 (5 bases). This CDR3 has 14 residues. The V and J ends lost 3 bases and 9 bases respectively, with 12 bases between them. Germline-derived CDR1 and CDR2 are MNHEY and SMNVEV (reference sequence). CDR3 protein: CASSLGRVVSPLHF. CDR3 nucleotides: TGTGCCAGCAGTTTGGGCAGGGTCGTTTCACCCCTCCACTTT.

On this clone itself: Germline and junction disagree at one end, which may indicate a read error. The rearrangement uses TRBV7-7 and TRBJ2-1, with TRBD1 as a possible D gene (5 bases). CDR1 SSHAT and CDR2 FNYEAQ come from the germline V gene (reference sequence). The CDR3 sequence is 16 residues long. CDR3 in DNA: TGTGCTAGCAGCGTCGCCGGTAGGGGCTTGGACAATGAGCAGTTCTTC. The encoded protein is CASSVAGRGLDNEQFF.

The chain recombines TRBV5-1 with TRBJ2-5, with D perhaps matching TRBD1 (5 bases). This CDR3 is 13 amino acids long. Per germline, CDR1 SGHRS and CDR2 YFSETQ. V was clipped by 4 bases and J by 1 base, with 8 bases between them. The CDR3 is CASSNRLQETQYF. DNA of the CDR3: TGCGCCAGCAGCAACAGGCTCCAAGAGACCCAGTACTTC.

Comments on this clone: Relative to the germline gene, one junction end is altered; a read error may explain this. Other nucleotide sequences in the sample specify the same CDR3. V is TRBV30 and J is TRBJ1-5; D is ambiguous. Germline CDR1 GTSNPN, CDR2 SVGIG (reference sequence). This CDR3 contains 13 residues. As DNA, the CDR3 is TGTGCCTGGAGTGTACGAGAGAATCAACCCCAGCATTTT. This gives the protein CAWSVRENQPQHF.

The chain employs TRBV6-5 and TRBJ1-1, with a possible D match to TRBD1 (6 bases). V shed 6 bases and J shed 8 bases, with 13 bases lying between them. The CDR3 length is 12 residues. Germline values: CDR1 MNHEY, CDR2 SVGAGI. The CDR3 here is CASSLRGGEAFF. In DNA form, the CDR3 reads TGTGCCAGCAGCTTGAGGGGGGGGGAAGCTTTCTTT.

This chain connects TRBV5-1 to TRBJ1-4; 7 nucleotides match TRBD1. Germline values: CDR1 SGHRS, CDR2 YFSETQ. Trimming cost V 9 bases and J 1 base; bases outside gene matches: 9. CDR3 size: 15 residues. The CDR3 protein is CATSTGRLTNEKLFF. The CDR3 nucleotides read TGCGCCACCTCGACAGGGCGACTAACTAATGAAAAACTGTTTTTT.

The genes are TRBV19 and TRBJ1-5; TRBD1 aligns across 8 bases. The germline gives CDR1 LNHDA, CDR2 SQIVND (reference sequence). Losses at the gene ends were 5 bases for V and 7 bases for J; bases not matched to a gene: 7. This CDR3 spans 14 amino acids. CDR3 DNA sequence: TGTGCCAGTAGTGTCCAGGGGGACAGGCAGCCCCAGCATTTT. Residues: CASSVQGDRQPQHF.

In its sample, this clone was seen once. V and J are TRBV9 and TRBJ2-5; tentative D call: TRBD1 (5 bases). The germline CDR1 and CDR2 sequences are SGDLS and YYNGEE. V lost 3 bases and J 7 bases, leaving 13 bases between the germline ends. CDR3 length: 13 amino acids. CDR3 nucleotide sequence: TGTGCCAGCAGCGGCCAGGGTCCTGGGACCCAGTACTTC. Residues: CASSGQGPGTQYF.

V is TRBV6-4 and J is TRBJ1-2, with TRBD1 matching over 10 bases. V lost 4 bases, J lost 7 bases, and 6 bases stayed unmatched. Germline V lookup: CDR1 MRHNA, CDR2 SNTAGT. The CDR3 runs 14 residues. CDR3 nucleotide sequence: TGTGCCAGCAGTGCTACCGGGACAGGGGTTGGCTACACCTTC. It specifies CASSATGTGVGYTF.

This clone was recorded once. CDR3 nucleotide sequence: TGTGCCAGCAGTTATCTGACAGGGAGCCAGCCCCAGCATTTT. Translating gives CASSYLTGSQPQHF. The rearrangement uses TRBV6-5 and TRBJ1-5, with 7 bases fitting TRBD1. This CDR3 spans 14 amino acids. With V trimmed by 3 bases and J by 7 bases, 6 bases remained unmatched. From germline, CDR1 is MNHEY and CDR2 SVGAGI.

The V call is TRBV6-1, the J call TRBJ1-1; no reliable D call. Trimming pared 6 bases from V and 4 bases from J, leaving 12 bases between. Germline lookup yields CDR1 MNHNS and CDR2 SASEGT. The CDR3 contains 13 residues. The CDR3 spells CASSVVPSTEAFF. CDR3 coding DNA: TGTGCCAGCAGCGTGGTTCCCAGCACTGAAGCTTTCTTT.

V gene TRBV7-8 combines with J gene TRBJ2-5; TRBD1 is a possible D gene (6 bases). The CDR3 has 12 amino acids. Between the trimmed V and J ends, which lost 2 bases and 5 bases, there was a span of 6 bases. Per germline, CDR1 SGHVS and CDR2 FQNEAQ. In DNA, the CDR3 is TGTGCCAGCAGCTTACAGGGGGAGACCCAGTACTTC. This encodes CASSLQGETQYF.

This clone has just a few counts. The V and J genes are TRBV6-5 and TRBJ1-5, with 7 positions matching TRBD1. This CDR3 has 13 residues. The germline V gene has CDR1 MNHEY and CDR2 SVGAGI. J lost 7 bases, V lost 1 base, and 1 base had no gene match. The CDR3, as DNA: TGTGCCAGCAGTTACTTACAGGGGCAGCCCCAGCATTTT. It is translated as CASSYLQGQPQHF.

The table lists this clone with a few counts. The chain carries TRBV6-1 and TRBJ1-3; TRBD1 aligns across 8 bases. V lost 2 bases to trimming and J lost 7 bases; unmatched junction nucleotides: 7. Germline lookup yields CDR1 MNHNS and CDR2 SASEGT. The CDR3 length is 15 residues. CDR3 bases: TGTGCCAGCAGTGAACAGGGGGCTGGTATGAACACCATATATTTT. It specifies CASSEQGAGMNTIYF.

The DNA of the CDR3 is TGCGCCAGCAGTGGGGCCGGGAGCGACACTGAAGCTTTCTTT. This codes for CASSGAGSDTEAFF. The rearrangement uses TRBV10-1 and TRBJ1-1; D not certain. The germline V gene has CDR1 WNHNN and CDR2 SYGVQD (reference sequence). This CDR3 spans 14 amino acids. The V gene lost 4 bases and the J gene lost 3 bases, with 12 bases spanning the gap.

This chain joins TRBV5-4 and TRBJ1-4; D is undetermined. Trimming removed 0 bases at V and 7 bases at J, with 10 bases between. CDR3 length equals 14 residues. The germline gives CDR1 SGHNT, CDR2 YYREEE (reference sequence). The CDR3 spells CASSLDRGSEKLFF. The CDR3 DNA reads as TGTGCCAGCAGCTTGGACCGAGGTAGTGAAAAACTGTTTTTT.

The chain carries TRBV9 and TRBJ1-6; 7 positions match TRBD1. The CDR3 covers 16 residues. V lost 3 bases, J lost 0 bases, and 3 bases stayed unmatched. Germline V gives CDR1 SGDLS, CDR2 YYNGEE. The CDR3 loop reads CASSASGGSYNSPLHF. As DNA, the CDR3 is TGTGCCAGCAGCGCCTCAGGGGGCTCCTATAATTCACCCCTCCACTTT.